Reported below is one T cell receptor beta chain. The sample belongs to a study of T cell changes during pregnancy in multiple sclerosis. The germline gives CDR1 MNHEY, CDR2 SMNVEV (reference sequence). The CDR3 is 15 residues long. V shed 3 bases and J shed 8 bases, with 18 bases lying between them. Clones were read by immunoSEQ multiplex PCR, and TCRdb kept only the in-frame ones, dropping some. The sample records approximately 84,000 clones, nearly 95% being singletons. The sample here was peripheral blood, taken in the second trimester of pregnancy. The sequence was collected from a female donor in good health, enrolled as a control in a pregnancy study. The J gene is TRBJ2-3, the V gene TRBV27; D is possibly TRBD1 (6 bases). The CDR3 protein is CASSFDSGQHGTQYF. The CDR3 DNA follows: TGTGCCAGCAGTTTTGATTCGGGACAACATGGTACGCAGTATTTT.